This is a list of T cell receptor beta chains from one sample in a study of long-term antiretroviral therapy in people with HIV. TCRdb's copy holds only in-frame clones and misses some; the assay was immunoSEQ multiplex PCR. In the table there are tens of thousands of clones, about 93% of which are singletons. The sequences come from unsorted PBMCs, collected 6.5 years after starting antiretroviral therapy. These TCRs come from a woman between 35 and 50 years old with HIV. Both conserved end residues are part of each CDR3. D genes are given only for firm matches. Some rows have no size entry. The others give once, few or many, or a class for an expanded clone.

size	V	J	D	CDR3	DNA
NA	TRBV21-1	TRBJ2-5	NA	CASSKVGTGRHETQYF	TGTGCCAGCAGCAAAGTTGGTACGGGGAGGCACGAGACCCAGTACTTC
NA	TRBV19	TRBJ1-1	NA	CASSTTGLRDTEAFF	TGTGCCAGTAGTACAACGGGACTCAGGGACACTGAAGCTTTCTTT
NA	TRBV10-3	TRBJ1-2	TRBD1	CAITGTGGFSRGYTF	TGTGCCATCACCGGGACAGGGGGCTTTTCGCGTGGCTACACCTTC
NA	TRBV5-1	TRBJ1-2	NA	CASSTGERYGYTF	TGCGCCAGCTCGACAGGAGAGAGGTATGGCTACACCTTC
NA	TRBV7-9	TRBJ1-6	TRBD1	CASSSTGGAENSPLHF	TGTGCCAGCAGCTCGACAGGGGGCGCTGAGAATTCACCCCTCCACTTT
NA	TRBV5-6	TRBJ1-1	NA	CASSYPPRDTNTEAFF	TGTGCCAGCAGCTACCCCCCCCGGGACACCAACACTGAAGCTTTCTTT
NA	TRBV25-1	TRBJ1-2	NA	CASSAQTGYYGYTF	TGTGCCAGCAGTGCACAGACAGGCTACTATGGCTACACCTTC
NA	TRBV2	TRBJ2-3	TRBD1	CASRTGVTDTQYF	TGTGCCAGCCGCACAGGGGTCACAGATACGCAGTATTTT
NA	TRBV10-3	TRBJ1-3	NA	CAISGQPNTIYF	TGTGCCATCAGCGGACAGCCGAACACCATATATTTT
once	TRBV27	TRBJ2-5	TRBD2	CASSLRRGGQETQYF	TGTGCCAGCAGTTTAAGGCGGGGGGGACAAGAGACCCAGTACTTC
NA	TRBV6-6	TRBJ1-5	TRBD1	CASSPGGSQPQHF	TGTGCCAGCAGTCCAGGGGGCTCTCAGCCCCAGCATTTT
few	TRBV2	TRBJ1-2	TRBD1	CASSEFPGGGYGYTF	TGTGCCAGCAGTGAATTCCCAGGGGGAGGCTATGGCTACACCTTC
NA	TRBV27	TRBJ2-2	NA	CASRGGWGANTGELFF	TGTGCCAGCAGGGGAGGGTGGGGGGCTAACACCGGGGAGCTGTTTTTT
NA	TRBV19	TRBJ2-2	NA	CASSIRARNTGELFF	TGTGCCAGTAGTATACGAGCCCGGAACACCGGGGAGCTGTTTTTT
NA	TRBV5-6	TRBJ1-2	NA	CASSPEASPIYGYTF	TGTGCCAGCAGCCCGGAGGCATCTCCCATCTATGGCTACACCTTC
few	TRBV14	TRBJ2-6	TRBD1	CASSQDFRARGSSGANVLTF	TGTGCCAGCAGCCAAGATTTTAGGGCCAGGGGGAGCTCTGGGGCCAACGTCCTGACTTTC
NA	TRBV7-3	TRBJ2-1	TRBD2	CASSPHMATSGGAGEQFF	TGTGCCAGCAGCCCTCACATGGCGACTAGCGGGGGGGCAGGGGAGCAGTTCTTC
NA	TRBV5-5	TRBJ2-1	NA	CASSSPTVGQFF	TGTGCCAGCAGCTCTCCCACCGTAGGGCAGTTCTTC
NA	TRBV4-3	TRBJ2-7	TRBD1	CASSRDRGSERYEQYF	TGCGCCAGCAGCAGGGACAGGGGGAGTGAGCGCTACGAGCAGTACTTC
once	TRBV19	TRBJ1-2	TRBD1	CASRAGQLYGYTF	TGTGCCAGTAGAGCGGGACAGCTCTATGGCTACACCTTC
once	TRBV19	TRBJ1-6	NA	CASSPGQLPNSPLHF	TGTGCCAGTAGTCCCGGGCAACTTCCGAATTCACCCCTCCACTTT
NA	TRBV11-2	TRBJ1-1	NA	CASSRGGPNTEAFF	TGTGCCAGCAGCCGGGGGGGACCGAACACTGAAGCTTTCTTT
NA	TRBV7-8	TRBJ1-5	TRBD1	CASSLGHKTGGESSQPQHF	TGTGCCAGCAGCTTAGGGCACAAGACAGGGGGAGAGAGTAGTCAGCCCCAGCATTTT
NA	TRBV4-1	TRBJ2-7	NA	CASSQDRAGHEQYF	TGCGCCAGCAGCCAAGATCGAGCAGGGCACGAGCAGTACTTC
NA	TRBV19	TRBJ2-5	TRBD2	CASSIFGGGLKTQYF	TGTGCCAGTAGTATATTCGGCGGGGGGCTAAAGACCCAGTACTTC
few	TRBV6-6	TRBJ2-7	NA	CASSYSPGFATYEQYF	TGTGCCAGCAGTTACTCCCCAGGGTTCGCCACCTACGAGCAGTACTTC
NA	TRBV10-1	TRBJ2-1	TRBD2	CASSESPLAGGPIEQFF	TGCGCCAGCAGTGAGTCGCCCTTAGCGGGGGGGCCTATTGAGCAGTTCTTC
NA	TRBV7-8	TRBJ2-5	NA	CASSLGRWTSGWETQYF	TGTGCCAGCAGCTTAGGTCGATGGACCTCGGGGTGGGAGACCCAGTACTTC
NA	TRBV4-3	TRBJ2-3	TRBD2	CASSRSGTSGAGQGDTQYF	TGCGCCAGCAGCCGATCCGGGACTAGCGGGGCCGGCCAAGGAGATACGCAGTATTTT
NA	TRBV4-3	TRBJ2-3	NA	CASSPQGGSTDTQYF	TGCGCCAGCAGCCCTCAGGGGGGATCCACAGATACGCAGTATTTT
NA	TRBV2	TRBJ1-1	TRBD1	CASSGPGGNTEAFF	TGTGCCAGCAGTGGACCAGGGGGGAACACTGAAGCTTTCTTT
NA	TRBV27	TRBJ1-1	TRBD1	CASTLGQGLGTEAFF	TGTGCCAGCACTTTGGGACAGGGTCTCGGCACTGAAGCTTTCTTT
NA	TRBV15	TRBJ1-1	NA	CATSRDPPGVNTEAFF	TGTGCCACCAGCAGAGATCCCCCCGGGGTGAACACTGAAGCTTTCTTT
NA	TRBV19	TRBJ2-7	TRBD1	CASSPGTGLYEQYF	TGTGCCAGTAGTCCCGGGACAGGGCTGTACGAGCAGTACTTC
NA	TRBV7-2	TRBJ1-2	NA	CASSLYRTADYGYTF	TGTGCCAGCAGCTTATACAGGACAGCGGACTATGGCTACACCTTC
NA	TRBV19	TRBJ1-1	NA	CASKPEGVTEAFF	TGTGCCAGTAAGCCAGAAGGGGTCACTGAAGCTTTCTTT